The table lists the clone carrying this TCR beta chain with a few counts. This sample was taken from a study of blood T cell repertoires in COVID-19. Study in general: From the United States, Italy and Spain came samples of acute and convalescent COVID-19. PBMCs, B-cell-depleted T cells, or T cells provided the cDNA or gDNA that made up the material.

Enrolled through a virtual design, the participants were between roughly 18 and 90 years of age and came from 24 US areas. The authors' processing: From reference gene primer amplification, estimates of nucleated cell counts were derived. Profiled with immunoSEQ multiplex PCR; TCRdb holds only in-frame clones, not every one. That table is the source of V, J and clone size, and D and trimming were worked out from the DNA. The sample holds approximately 250,000 clones, approximately 85% seen once. This CDR3 is 18 amino acids long. V was clipped by 4 bases and J by 7 bases; unmatched bases: 17. Germline V gives CDR1 MNHNS, CDR2 SASEGT.

The chain links TRBV6-1 to TRBJ1-5; 9 bases agree with TRBD1. This TCR came from a woman in her fifties or sixties with acute COVID-19. Sequencing was done on a sample of PBMCs or T cells enriched from blood (not recorded which). The DNA for the CDR3 is TGTGCCAGCAGTGTTTGGGACAGGGTCGCCCTTGATGGCCAGCCCCAGCATTTT. As protein: CASSVWDRVALDGQPQHF.